A selection of T cell receptor beta chains follows, all from one sample in a study of blood T cell repertoires in COVID-19. The repertoire was sequenced with immunoSEQ multiplex PCR; TCRdb's copy has only in-frame clones and lacks some. The table records 45,000 to 50,000 clones, roughly nine tenths of them present only once. The sample was peripheral blood. All receptors derive from a human donor in a cohort sampled during active COVID-19. The conserved cysteine and the conserved F or W are not part of the CDR3 here.

TRBJ2-7	TRBV7-9	ASSLVAFRDEQY
TRBJ1-5	TRBV19	ASRGGDSSNQPQH
TRBJ2-3	TRBV10-3	AISSGTSGTDTQY
TRBJ1-4	TRBV18	ASSRLGVVEEKLF
TRBJ2-7	TRBV30	AWDSPWEGKGSYEQY
TRBJ1-2	TRBV19	ASSIRGQGARGYT
TRBJ1-1	TRBV6-5	ASSYSHMNTEAF
TRBJ1-2	TRBV21-1	ASSDRDGYT
TRBJ2-4	TRBV20-1	SARLEIQY
TRBJ1-3	TRBV29-1	SVQGGRPGNTIY
TRBJ1-1	TRBV30	AWSIVNTEAF
TRBJ1-5	TRBV6-1	ASSDRWAPGDQPQH
TRBJ1-1	TRBV7-3	ASSLSGRGYQNTEAF
TRBJ1-4	TRBV19	ASKSRDFSSLGEKLF